These 19 T cell receptor beta chains were sequenced from one sample in a study of T cell changes during pregnancy in multiple sclerosis. Method: immunoSEQ multiplex PCR; TCRdb's copy keeps in-frame clones and lacks some. Of fewer than 45,000 clones in the sample, roughly 91% were seen once. This specimen consisted of CD4+ T cells from peripheral blood mononuclear cells, obtained in the second trimester of pregnancy. The receptors shown here come from a female donor in good health, enrolled as a control in a pregnancy study.

This chain uses TRBV19 with TRBJ2-3; 11 positions match TRBD2. Germline V gene data show CDR1 as LNHDA and CDR2 as SQIVND (reference sequence). V shed 5 bases, J shed 2 bases, and the junction held 3 bases outside the gene matches. The CDR3 spans 15 residues. Here the CDR3 DNA reads TGTGCCAGTAGTTGGACTAGCGGGCTCACAGATACGCAGTATTTT. Its translation: CASSWTSGLTDTQYF.

The rearrangement links TRBV15 to TRBJ2-1, with D perhaps matching TRBD1 (6 bases). This CDR3 comprises 17 residues. Per germline, CDR1 LNHNV and CDR2 YYDKDF (reference sequence). Trimming left V 1 base short and J 4 bases short, with 17 bases between. The CDR3 DNA follows: TGTGCCACCAGCAGAGCACAGGACAGCCGACTGTACAATGAGCAGTTCTTC. Its translation: CATSRAQDSRLYNEQFF.

In its sample, this clone was seen once. The V call is TRBV6-5, the J call TRBJ1-4, with D possibly matching TRBD1 (6 bases). Trimming took off 10 bases at V and 4 bases at J, with 19 bases between the two ends. Germline V CDR1 and CDR2: MNHEY, SVGAGI. This CDR3 has 15 amino acids. CDR3 sequence reads: CATTRLGALNEKLFF. In DNA form, the CDR3 reads TGTGCCACCACTCGATTGGGGGCGCTTAATGAAAAACTGTTTTTT.

This clone was detected only a few times. This sequence joins TRBV7-6 and TRBJ2-1; the D gene is possibly TRBD2 (5 bases). The CDR3 runs 17 residues. Trimming removed 3 bases at V and 5 bases at J, with 20 bases between. Germline CDR1 and CDR2: SGHVS and FNYEAQ. CDR3 region: CASSFSRARLRDNEQFF. The CDR3 DNA reads TGTGCCAGCAGCTTTAGTCGGGCCCGACTACGAGACAATGAGCAGTTCTTC.

V is TRBV7-9 and J is TRBJ1-5, with a tentative D call TRBD1 (6 bases). Germline V CDR1 and CDR2: SEHNR, FQNEAQ (reference sequence). The CDR3 extends over 14 amino acids. The ends were cut back, 1 base at V and 5 bases at J, with 9 bases in the middle. CDR3 coding DNA: TGTGCCAGCAGCTTAGGGGACACCCATCAGCCCCAGCATTTT. Residues: CASSLGDTHQPQHF.

V is TRBV27 and J is TRBJ1-1; D remains ambiguous. The CDR3 spans 13 residues. V lost 0 bases to trimming and J lost 5 bases, with 7 bases between them. The germline V gene has CDR1 MNHEY and CDR2 SMNVEV (reference sequence). The CDR3, as DNA: TGTGCCAGCAGTTTATCGCGGAAGACTGAAGCTTTCTTT. It translates to CASSLSRKTEAFF.

The J gene is TRBJ1-3, the V gene TRBV28; 7 nucleotides align to TRBD1. V was pared by 6 bases and J by 9 bases, with 11 bases of the junction left unmatched. CDR1 and CDR2 (germline): MDHEN, SYDVKM. The CDR3 totals 14 residues. The CDR3 here is CASRKGQRTSTIYF. CDR3 DNA: TGTGCCAGCAGGAAGGGACAGAGAACAAGCACCATATATTTT. The full variable domain, in which reference TRBV28 and TRBJ1-3 provide the parts outside the CDR3, is DVKVTQSSRYLVKRTGEKVFLECVQDMDHENMFWYRQDPGLGLRLIYFSYDVKMKEKGDIPEGYSVSREKKERFSLILESASTNQTSMYLCASRKGQRTSTIYFGEGSWLTVV.

The chain employs TRBV5-1 and TRBJ1-4, with D perhaps TRBD1 (5 bases). V lost 4 bases and J lost 8, with 18 bases in between. The CDR3 totals 15 residues. The germline V gene encodes CDR1 SGHRS and CDR2 YFSETQ. This CDR3 reads CASSTRTLRGEKLFF. For the CDR3, the DNA is TGCGCCAGCAGCACCCGGACCCTCCGGGGGGAAAAACTGTTTTTT.

The CDR3: CASSVRDRETYGYTF. For the CDR3, the DNA is TGTGCCAGCAGCGTCCGGGACAGGGAAACCTATGGCTACACCTTC. This sequence joins TRBV7-9 and TRBJ1-2, with 9 bases matching TRBD1. There are 15 residues in the CDR3. The V segment lost 5 bases and the J segment 4 bases; nucleotides outside the gene matches: 8. In germline, CDR1 is SEHNR, CDR2 FQNEAQ (reference sequence).

The J gene is TRBJ2-3, the V gene TRBV14, with 7 bases identical to TRBD2. Germline CDR1 reads SGHDN; CDR2 reads FVKESK. Trimming cost V 0 bases and J 2 bases; bases outside gene matches: 5. The CDR3 runs to 16 residues. Written as DNA, the CDR3 is TGTGCCAGCAGCCAAGATCGCGGGAGTGTCACAGATACGCAGTATTTT. Protein product: CASSQDRGSVTDTQYF.

The CDR3 coding sequence is TGTGCCAGCAGGGTGGGGCCGGCCACAGATACGCAGTATTTT. Its protein is CASRVGPATDTQYF. This chain joins TRBV6-4 and TRBJ2-3; maybe TRBD1 (5 bases). The germline gives CDR1 MRHNA, CDR2 SNTAGT. V was clipped by 6 bases and J by 2 bases, with 12 bases between them. The CDR3 runs 14 residues.

The chain uses TRBV18 and TRBJ1-1, with D uncertain. The CDR3 sequence is 14 residues long. Trimming took off 3 bases at V and 0 bases at J, with 8 bases between the two ends. CDR1 and CDR2 from the germline V gene are KGHSH and LQKENI. In nucleotides, the CDR3 is TGTGCCAGCTCACCGTTCCAGTTGAACACTGAAGCTTTCTTT. It is translated as CASSPFQLNTEAFF.

V and J are TRBV5-1 and TRBJ2-1, with a weak D call TRBD2 (7 bases). CDR3 length: 14 amino acids. Germline-derived CDR1 and CDR2 are SGHRS and YFSETQ. The ends were cut back, 1 base at V and 9 bases at J, with 14 bases in the middle. This CDR3 is CASSLLGGAGEQFF. CDR3 in DNA: TGCGCCAGCAGCTTGCTAGGGGGGGCCGGTGAGCAGTTCTTC. The full variable domain, rest sourced from reference TRBV5-1 and TRBJ2-1, is KAGVTQTPRYLIKTRGQQVTLSCSPISGHRSVSWYQQTPGQGLQFLFEYFSETQRNKGNFPGRFSGRQFSNSRSEMNVSTLELGDSALYLCASSLLGGAGEQFFGPGTRLTVL.

V gene TRBV5-1 combines with J gene TRBJ1-4, with 11 positions matching TRBD1. Trimming removed 3 bases from V and 8 bases from J; junction bases left unmatched: 6. The V gene's germline CDR1 is SGHRS and CDR2 YFSETQ. This CDR3 is 15 amino acids long. The DNA of the CDR3 is TGCGCCAGCAGCTGGACAGGGGGCGCGCGGGAAAAACTGTTTTTT. This translates into CASSWTGGAREKLFF.

This clone was recorded once. The rearrangement links TRBV7-3 to TRBJ1-1; D gene uncertain. CDR1 is SGHTA and CDR2 is FQGTGA in the germline V gene. The CDR3 loop spans 19 amino acids. Trimming cost V 5 bases and J 0 bases, with 25 bases left between them. In nucleotides, the CDR3 is TGTGCCAGCAGCACCCGAGGGTTGCAACTGAACACCATGAACACTGAAGCTTTCTTT. It yields the protein CASSTRGLQLNTMNTEAFF.

The V call is TRBV30, the J call TRBJ2-7; D is possibly TRBD1 (6 bases). Trimming removed 8 bases at V and 2 bases at J, with 10 bases between. Germline loops: CDR1 GTSNPN, CDR2 SVGIG (reference sequence). The length of the CDR3 is 11 residues. Here the CDR3 DNA reads TGTGCCAGCCGACAGGCCTACGAGCAGTACTTC. Translated: CASRQAYEQYF.

The CDR3 sequence is CASNEQGARGTQYF. In DNA, the CDR3 is TGTGCCAGTAACGAACAGGGGGCCCGCGGGACCCAGTACTTC. The chain is built from TRBV19 and TRBJ2-5; 9 bases align to TRBD1. The ends lost 7 bases at V and 7 bases at J; junction bases unmatched: 10. The CDR3 length is 14 residues. Germline assignment: CDR1 LNHDA and CDR2 SQIVND (reference sequence).

As to this clone: One junction end does not reproduce the germline sequence, and a read error may be involved. The V gene is TRBV27, the J gene TRBJ2-1; no definite D call. Germline values: CDR1 MNHEY, CDR2 SMNVEV (reference sequence). The CDR3 length is 17 residues. CDR3 sequence: CAGSLLTPGSAYNEQFF. Here the CDR3 DNA reads TGTGCCGGCAGTTTGTTGACCCCGGGTAGTGCCTACAATGAGCAGTTCTTC.

The chain joins TRBV7-2 to TRBJ2-6, with D hard to call. The germline V gene encodes CDR1 SGHTA and CDR2 FQGNSA. The CDR3 contains 13 residues. Between the trimmed V and J ends, which lost 7 bases and 2 bases, there was a span of 6 bases. The CDR3 protein is CASTPAGANVLTF. DNA of the CDR3: TGTGCCAGCACCCCTGCTGGGGCCAACGTCCTGACTTTC.